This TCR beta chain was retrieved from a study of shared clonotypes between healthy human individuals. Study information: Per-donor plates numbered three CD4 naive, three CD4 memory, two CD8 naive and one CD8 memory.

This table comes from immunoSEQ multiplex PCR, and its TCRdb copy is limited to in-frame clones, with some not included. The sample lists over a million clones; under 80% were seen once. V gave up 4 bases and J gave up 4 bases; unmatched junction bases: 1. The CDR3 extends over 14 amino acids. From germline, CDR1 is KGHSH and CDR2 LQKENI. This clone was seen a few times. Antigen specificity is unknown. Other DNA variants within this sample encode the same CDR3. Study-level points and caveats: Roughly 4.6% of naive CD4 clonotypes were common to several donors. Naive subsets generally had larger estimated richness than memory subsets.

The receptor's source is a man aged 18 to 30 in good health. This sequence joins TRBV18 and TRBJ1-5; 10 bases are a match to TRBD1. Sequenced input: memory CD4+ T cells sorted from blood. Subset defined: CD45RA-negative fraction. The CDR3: CASSQGQGNQPQHF. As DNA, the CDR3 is TGTGCCAGCTCACAGGGACAGGGGAATCAGCCCCAGCATTTT.